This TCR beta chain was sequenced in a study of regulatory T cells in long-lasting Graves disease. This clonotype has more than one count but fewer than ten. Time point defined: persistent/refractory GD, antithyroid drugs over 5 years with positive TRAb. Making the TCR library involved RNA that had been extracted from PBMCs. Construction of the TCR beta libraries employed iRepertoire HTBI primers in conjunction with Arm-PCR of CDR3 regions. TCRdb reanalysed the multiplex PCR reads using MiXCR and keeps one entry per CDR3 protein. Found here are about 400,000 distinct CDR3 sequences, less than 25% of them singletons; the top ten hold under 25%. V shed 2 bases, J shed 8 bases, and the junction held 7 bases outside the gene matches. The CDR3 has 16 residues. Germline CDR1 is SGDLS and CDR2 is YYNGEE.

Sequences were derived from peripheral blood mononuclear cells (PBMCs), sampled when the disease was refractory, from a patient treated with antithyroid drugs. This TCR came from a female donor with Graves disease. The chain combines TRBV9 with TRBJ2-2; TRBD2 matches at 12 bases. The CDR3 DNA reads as TGTGCCAGCAGCGTGAGACTAGCGGGAGTGCAGGGGGAGCTGTTTTTT. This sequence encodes CASSVRLAGVQGELFF.